A selection of T cell receptor beta chains follows, all from one sample in a study of chemoradiotherapy in HPV16-positive cancers. TCRdb keeps only in-frame clones here, not all; method: immunoSEQ multiplex PCR. This table holds 5,000 or so clones, around four fifths found once. Sampling was conducted from a patient who underwent chemoradiotherapy. The receptors shown here come from a human donor with HPV-associated anogenital cancer. Both conserved end residues are part of each CDR3. A D gene is named only where the DNA matches it firmly.

D gene: TRBD2; V gene: TRBV6-6; CDR3 length: 13; CDR3 protein: CASSSSGSYEQYF
D gene: -; V gene: TRBV27; CDR3 length: 16; CDR3 protein: CASSTLGRYSYNEQFF
D gene: -; V gene: TRBV15; CDR3 length: 15; CDR3 protein: CATSRDVTGRSEQYF
D gene: -; V gene: TRBV6-1; CDR3 length: 14; CDR3 protein: CASSEAGRKRGYTF
D gene: TRBD1; V gene: TRBV19; CDR3 length: 16; CDR3 protein: CASNTPQTGAGNTIYF
D gene: TRBD1; V gene: TRBV6-1; CDR3 length: 14; CDR3 protein: CASRATGINTEAFF
D gene: -; V gene: TRBV27; CDR3 length: 13; CDR3 protein: CASSSPISGELFF
D gene: -; V gene: TRBV6-5; CDR3 length: 13; CDR3 protein: CASSFQGRDEAFF
D gene: -; V gene: TRBV2; CDR3 length: 11; CDR3 protein: CASSSQAEAFF
D gene: TRBD2; V gene: TRBV19; CDR3 length: 15; CDR3 protein: CASSRTSGGGNEQFF
D gene: -; V gene: TRBV5-6; CDR3 length: 15; CDR3 protein: CASSLWQGGRNTIYF
D gene: -; V gene: TRBV7-2; CDR3 length: 14; CDR3 protein: CASSLVDRGNTIYF
D gene: TRBD1; V gene: TRBV27; CDR3 length: 15; CDR3 protein: CASSLQGAGRGGYTF
D gene: -; V gene: TRBV7-2; CDR3 length: 14; CDR3 protein: CASSRRGTYTEAFF
D gene: -; V gene: TRBV5-8; CDR3 length: 14; CDR3 protein: CASSSRQSNEKLFF
D gene: -; V gene: TRBV13; CDR3 length: 13; CDR3 protein: CASSLVGITEAFF
D gene: -; V gene: TRBV7-2; CDR3 length: 13; CDR3 protein: CASSFNYLGEQYF
D gene: -; V gene: TRBV18; CDR3 length: 14; CDR3 protein: CASSQGLSNQPQHF
D gene: -; V gene: TRBV13; CDR3 length: 14; CDR3 protein: CASSFQGLADTQYF
D gene: -; V gene: TRBV7-3; CDR3 length: 15; CDR3 protein: CASSLDQGGYNEQFF
D gene: TRBD2; V gene: TRBV11-3; CDR3 length: 14; CDR3 protein: CASSLAAGTGELFF
D gene: -; V gene: TRBV19; CDR3 length: 15; CDR3 protein: CASSIDSQITGELFF
D gene: TRBD2; V gene: TRBV7-8; CDR3 length: 15; CDR3 protein: CASSPGLEEFDEQYF
D gene: -; V gene: TRBV29-1; CDR3 length: 11; CDR3 protein: CSGGVGREQYF